Each of the 8 T cell receptor beta chains below was sequenced from the same sample in a study of radiotherapy plus CTLA-4 blockade in lung cancer. Sequencing used immunoSEQ multiplex PCR; TCRdb keeps in-frame clones, though not all of them. The data contain some 120,000 clones, around 84% of them singletons. Sequenced material: peripheral blood, taken from a patient treated with radiotherapy plus ipilimumab. The source of these receptors is a human donor with non-small cell lung cancer that progressed on radiotherapy plus ipilimumab. Some clones in this sample may be carry-over from other donors' samples.

The gene calls are TRBV18 and TRBJ2-6; no reliable D call. CDR3 length: 11 amino acids. V was pared by 6 bases and J by 6 bases, with 3 bases between. CDR1 is KGHSH and CDR2 is LQKENI in the germline V gene. Here the CDR3 reads CASSEANVLTF. CDR3 DNA: TGTGCCAGCTCGGAGGCCAACGTCCTGACTTTC.

The genes are TRBV7-3 and TRBJ1-4, with 7 bases matching TRBD1. The CDR3 covers 15 residues. Germline V gene sequence: CDR1 SGHTA, CDR2 FQGTGA. The ends lost 6 bases at V and 4 bases at J; junction bases unmatched: 8. CDR3 amino acids: CASSSTGQINEKLFF. CDR3 in DNA: TGTGCCAGCAGTTCGACAGGGCAGATTAATGAAAAACTGTTTTTT.

The V and J genes are TRBV5-4 and TRBJ1-1; TRBD1 matches at 7 bases. Germline-derived CDR1 and CDR2 are SGHNT and YYREEE (reference sequence). V dropped 3 bases and J dropped 1; count of bases not matched to a gene: 3. This CDR3 is 14 amino acids long. This CDR3 reads CASSSQGRNTEAFF. CDR3 coding DNA: TGTGCCAGCAGCTCACAGGGGAGGAACACTGAAGCTTTCTTT. The entire variable domain, with the rest obtained from reference TRBV5-4 and TRBJ1-1, is as follows: ETGVTQSPTHLIKTRGQQVTLRCSSQSGHNTVSWYQQALGQGPQFIFQYYREEENGRGNFPPRFSGLQFPNYSSELNVNALELDDSALYLCASSSQGRNTEAFFGQGTRLTVV.

V and J are TRBV4-3 and TRBJ2-1; TRBD1 is a possible D gene (5 bases). CDR3 size: 15 residues. Trimming shortened V by 0 bases and J by 3 bases, and 9 bases separated the two germline ends. Germline CDR1 and CDR2: LGHNA and YSLEER. This CDR3 reads CASSQEQDYYNEQFF. The CDR3, as DNA: TGCGCCAGCAGCCAAGAACAGGATTACTACAATGAGCAGTTCTTC.

J is TRBJ2-1 and V is TRBV18; D is unresolved. Trimming removed 3 bases from V and 4 bases from J, with 7 bases in between. The germline V gene encodes CDR1 KGHSH and CDR2 LQKENI. This CDR3 region has 13 residues. The CDR3: CASSPGRYNEQFF. CDR3 nucleotides: TGTGCCAGCTCACCCGGCAGATACAATGAGCAGTTCTTC.

The chain joins TRBV7-9 to TRBJ2-7; no clear D. Germline V gene sequence: CDR1 SEHNR, CDR2 FQNEAQ (reference sequence). Deletions cut 8 bases from V and 3 bases from J, with 8 bases between. The CDR3 has 11 residues. CDR3 sequence reads: CASSVLYEQYF. CDR3 DNA: TGTGCCAGCTCTGTCCTCTACGAGCAGTACTTC.

The chain carries TRBV5-4 and TRBJ2-7; D uncertain. The V gene lost 0 bases and the J gene lost 5 bases, with 12 bases spanning the gap. From germline, CDR1 is SGHNT and CDR2 YYREEE (reference sequence). The CDR3 covers 14 residues. CDR3 in DNA: TGTGCCAGCAGCTTGGAGTACGGGTCCGACGAGCAGTACTTC. It specifies CASSLEYGSDEQYF.

The gene calls are TRBV10-3 and TRBJ2-7, with a tentative D call TRBD2 (6 bases). Germline values: CDR1 ENHRY, CDR2 SYGVKD. The CDR3 is 13 residues long. V shed 6 bases and J shed 5 bases, with 14 bases lying between them. CDR3 protein: CAIRQGAGHEQYF. The CDR3 bases are TGTGCCATCAGGCAGGGAGCGGGCCACGAGCAGTACTTC.